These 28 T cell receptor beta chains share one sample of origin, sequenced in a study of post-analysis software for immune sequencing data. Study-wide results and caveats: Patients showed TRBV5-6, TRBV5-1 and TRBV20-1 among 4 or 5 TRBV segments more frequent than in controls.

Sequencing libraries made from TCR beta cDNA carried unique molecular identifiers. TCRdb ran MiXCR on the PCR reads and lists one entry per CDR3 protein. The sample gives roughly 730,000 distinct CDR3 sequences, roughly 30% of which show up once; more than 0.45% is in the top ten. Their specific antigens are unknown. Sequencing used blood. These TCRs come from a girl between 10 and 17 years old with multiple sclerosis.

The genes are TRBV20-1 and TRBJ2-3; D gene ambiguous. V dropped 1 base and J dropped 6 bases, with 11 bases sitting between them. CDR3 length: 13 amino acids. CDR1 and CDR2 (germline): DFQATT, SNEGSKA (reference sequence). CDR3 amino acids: CSARVKLPDTQYF. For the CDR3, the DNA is TGCAGTGCTAGAGTTAAGTTGCCCGATACGCAGTATTTT.

CDR3 bases: TGTGCCAGCAGTGAAAAAAACACGGTCTCTGGGGCCAACGTCCTGACTTTC. Its protein is CASSEKNTVSGANVLTF. The gene calls are TRBV6-1 and TRBJ2-6, with D hard to call. CDR1 and CDR2 (germline): MNHNS, SASEGT. This CDR3 spans 17 amino acids. The germline V and J ends were trimmed by 2 bases and 0 bases, with 11 bases remaining between them.

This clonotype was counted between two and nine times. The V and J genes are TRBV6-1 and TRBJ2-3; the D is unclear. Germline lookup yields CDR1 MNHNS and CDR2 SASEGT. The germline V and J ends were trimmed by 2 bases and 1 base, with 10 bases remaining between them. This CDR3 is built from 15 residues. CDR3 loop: CASSELSGGTDTQYF. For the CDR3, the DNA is TGTGCCAGCAGTGAACTGTCAGGCGGCACAGATACGCAGTATTTT.

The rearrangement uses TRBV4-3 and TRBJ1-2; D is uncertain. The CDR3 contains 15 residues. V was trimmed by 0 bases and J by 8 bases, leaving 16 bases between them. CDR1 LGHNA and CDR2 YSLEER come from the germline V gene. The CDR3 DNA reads TGCGCCAGCAGCCAAGAAATGCGTCTTCCTAGCGGCTACACCTTC. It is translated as CASSQEMRLPSGYTF.

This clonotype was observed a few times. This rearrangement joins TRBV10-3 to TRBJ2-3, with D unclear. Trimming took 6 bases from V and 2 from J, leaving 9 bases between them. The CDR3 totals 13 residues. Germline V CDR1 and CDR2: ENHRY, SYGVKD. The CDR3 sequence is CAIRDGHTDTQYF. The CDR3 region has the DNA TGTGCCATCAGGGACGGTCACACAGATACGCAGTATTTT.

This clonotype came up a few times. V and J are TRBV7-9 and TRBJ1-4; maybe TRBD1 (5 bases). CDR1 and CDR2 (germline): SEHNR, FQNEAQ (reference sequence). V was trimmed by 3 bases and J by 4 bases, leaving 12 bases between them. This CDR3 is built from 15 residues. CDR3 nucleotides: TGTGCCAGCAGCTTCCCGGGACGGAGTAATGAAAAACTGTTTTTT. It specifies CASSFPGRSNEKLFF. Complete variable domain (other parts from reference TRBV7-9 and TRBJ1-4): DTGVSQNPRHKITKRGQNVTFRCDPISEHNRLYWYRQTLGQGPEFLTYFQNEAQLEKSRLLSDRFSAERPKGSFSTLEIQRTEQGDSAMYLCASSFPGRSNEKLFFGSGTQLSVL.

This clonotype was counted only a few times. CDR3 in amino acids: CAIMASGNLEQFF. CDR3 in DNA: TGTGCCATCATGGCTAGCGGGAATCTAGAGCAGTTCTTC. The V and J genes are TRBV10-3 and TRBJ2-1; 9 nucleotides line up with TRBD2. V was pared by 7 bases and J by 10 bases, with 8 bases of the junction left unmatched. This CDR3 spans 13 amino acids. CDR1 and CDR2 from the germline V gene are ENHRY and SYGVKD.

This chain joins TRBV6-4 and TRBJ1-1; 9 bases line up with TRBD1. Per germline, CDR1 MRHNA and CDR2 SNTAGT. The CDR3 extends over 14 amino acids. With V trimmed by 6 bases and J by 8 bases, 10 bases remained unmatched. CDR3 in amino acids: CASSPGQGPGEAFF. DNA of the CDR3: TGTGCCAGCAGCCCGGGACAGGGACCGGGCGAAGCTTTCTTT.

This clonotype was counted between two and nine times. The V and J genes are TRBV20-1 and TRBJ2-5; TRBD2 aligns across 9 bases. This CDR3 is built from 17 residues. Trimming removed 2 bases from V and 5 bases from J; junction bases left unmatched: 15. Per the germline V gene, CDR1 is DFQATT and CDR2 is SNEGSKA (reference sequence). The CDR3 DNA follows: TGCAGTGCTAGATCGACCGGGACTAGCCCCGACGGGGAGACCCAGTACTTC. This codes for CSARSTGTSPDGETQYF.

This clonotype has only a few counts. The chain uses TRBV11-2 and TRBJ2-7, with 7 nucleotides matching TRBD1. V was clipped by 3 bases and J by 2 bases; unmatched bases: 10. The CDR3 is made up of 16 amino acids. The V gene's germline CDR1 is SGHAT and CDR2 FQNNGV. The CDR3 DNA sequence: TGTGCCAGCAGCTTCCGGGACAGAATAACCACCTACGAGCAGTACTTC. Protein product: CASSFRDRITTYEQYF.

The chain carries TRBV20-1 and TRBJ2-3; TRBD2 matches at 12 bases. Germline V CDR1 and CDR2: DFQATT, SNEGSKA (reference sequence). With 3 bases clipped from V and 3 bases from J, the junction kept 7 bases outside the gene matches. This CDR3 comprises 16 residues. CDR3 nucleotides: TGCAGTGCTAGTTACCTAGCGGGGGGGAAGACAGATACGCAGTATTTT. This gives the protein CSASYLAGGKTDTQYF.

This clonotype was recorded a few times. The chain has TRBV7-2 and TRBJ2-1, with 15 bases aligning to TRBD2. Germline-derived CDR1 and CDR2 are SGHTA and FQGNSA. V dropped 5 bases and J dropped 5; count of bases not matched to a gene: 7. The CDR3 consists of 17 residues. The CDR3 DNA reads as TGTGCCAGCAGCCCCCGGACTAGCGGGAGGGATAACAATGAGCAGTTCTTC. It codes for CASSPRTSGRDNNEQFF. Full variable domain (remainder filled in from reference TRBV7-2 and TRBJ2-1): GAGVSQSPSNKVTEKGKDVELRCDPISGHTALYWYRQSLGQGLEFLIYFQGNSAPDKSGLPSDRFSAERTGGSVSTLTIQRTQQEDSAVYLCASSPRTSGRDNNEQFFGPGTRLTVL.

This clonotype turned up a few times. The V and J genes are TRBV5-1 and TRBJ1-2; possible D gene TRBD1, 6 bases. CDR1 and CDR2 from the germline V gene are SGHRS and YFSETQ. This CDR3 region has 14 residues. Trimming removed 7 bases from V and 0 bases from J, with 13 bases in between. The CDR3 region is CASRGADANYGYTF. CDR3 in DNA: TGCGCCAGCCGGGGGGCCGACGCTAACTATGGCTACACCTTC.

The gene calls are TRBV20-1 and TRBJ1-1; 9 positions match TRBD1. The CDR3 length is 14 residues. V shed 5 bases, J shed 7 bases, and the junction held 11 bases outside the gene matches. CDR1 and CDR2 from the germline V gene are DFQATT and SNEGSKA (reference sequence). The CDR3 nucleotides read TGCAGTGCTCAGTTACCTGGACAGGGGATTGAAGCTTTCTTT. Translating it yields CSAQLPGQGIEAFF.

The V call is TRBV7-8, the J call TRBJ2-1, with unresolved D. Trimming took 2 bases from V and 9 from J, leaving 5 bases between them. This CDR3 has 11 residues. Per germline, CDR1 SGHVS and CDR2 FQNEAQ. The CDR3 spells CASSLTVEQFF. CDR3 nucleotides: TGTGCCAGCAGCTTAACGGTTGAGCAGTTCTTC.

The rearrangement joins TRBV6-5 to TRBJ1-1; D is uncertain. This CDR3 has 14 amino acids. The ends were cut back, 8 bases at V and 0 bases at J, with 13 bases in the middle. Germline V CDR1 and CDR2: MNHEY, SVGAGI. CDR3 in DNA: TGTGCCAGCTGGCCCCCCTTGGTGAACACTGAAGCTTTCTTT. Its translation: CASWPPLVNTEAFF.

CDR3 protein: CASSLQGAEFYEQYF. For the CDR3, the DNA is TGTGCCAGCAGTTTGCAGGGGGCGGAATTCTACGAGCAGTACTTC. The chain combines TRBV27 with TRBJ2-7, with 8 bases matching TRBD1. In germline, CDR1 is MNHEY, CDR2 SMNVEV (reference sequence). The CDR3 spans 15 residues. Unmatched junction bases numbered 7, after V lost 3 bases and J lost 3 bases.

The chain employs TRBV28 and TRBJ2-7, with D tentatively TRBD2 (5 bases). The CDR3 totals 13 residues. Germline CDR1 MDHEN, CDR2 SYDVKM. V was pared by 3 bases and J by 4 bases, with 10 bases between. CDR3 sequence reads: CASSLFGGYEQYF. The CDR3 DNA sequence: TGTGCCAGCAGTTTGTTCGGAGGTTACGAGCAGTACTTC.

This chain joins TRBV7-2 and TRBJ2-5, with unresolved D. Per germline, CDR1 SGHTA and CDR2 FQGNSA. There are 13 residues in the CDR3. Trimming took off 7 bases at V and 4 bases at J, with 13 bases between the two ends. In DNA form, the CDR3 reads TGTGCCAGCAACCCAAAGGCGGCAGAGACCCAGTACTTC. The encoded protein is CASNPKAAETQYF.

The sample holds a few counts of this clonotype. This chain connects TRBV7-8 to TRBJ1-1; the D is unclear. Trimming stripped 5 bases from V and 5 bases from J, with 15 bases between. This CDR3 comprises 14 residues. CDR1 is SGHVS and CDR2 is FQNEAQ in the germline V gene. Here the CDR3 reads CASSPGYGGTEAFF. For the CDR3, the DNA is TGTGCCAGCAGCCCCGGTTATGGTGGAACTGAAGCTTTCTTT.

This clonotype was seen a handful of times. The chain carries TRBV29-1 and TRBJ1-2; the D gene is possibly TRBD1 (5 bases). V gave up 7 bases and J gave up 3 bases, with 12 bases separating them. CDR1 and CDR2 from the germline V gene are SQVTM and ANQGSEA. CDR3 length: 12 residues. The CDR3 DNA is TGCAGCGCGTCAGGGAGAGACTATGGCTACACCTTC. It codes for CSASGRDYGYTF. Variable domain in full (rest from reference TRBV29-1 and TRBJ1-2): SAVISQKPSRDICQRGTSLTIQCQVDSQVTMMFWYRQQPGQSLTLIATANQGSEATYESGFVIDKFPISRPNLTFSTLTVSNMSPEDSSIYLCSASGRDYGYTFGSGTRLTVV.

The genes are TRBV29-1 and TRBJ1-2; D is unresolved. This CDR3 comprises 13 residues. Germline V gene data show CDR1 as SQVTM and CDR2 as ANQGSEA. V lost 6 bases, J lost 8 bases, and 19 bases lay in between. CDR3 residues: CSVRGSPVQGYTF. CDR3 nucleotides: TGCAGCGTCCGAGGCTCCCCGGTCCAGGGCTACACCTTC. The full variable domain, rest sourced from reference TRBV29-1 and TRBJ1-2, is SAVISQKPSRDICQRGTSLTIQCQVDSQVTMMFWYRQQPGQSLTLIATANQGSEATYESGFVIDKFPISRPNLTFSTLTVSNMSPEDSSIYLCSVRGSPVQGYTFGSGTRLTVV.

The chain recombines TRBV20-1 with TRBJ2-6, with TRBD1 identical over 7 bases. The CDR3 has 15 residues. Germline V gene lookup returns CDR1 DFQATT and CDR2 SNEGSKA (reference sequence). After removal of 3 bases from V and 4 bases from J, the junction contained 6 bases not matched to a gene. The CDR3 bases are TGCAGTGCTAGGCCAGGGGGAGAAGGGGCCAACGTCCTGACTTTC. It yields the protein CSARPGGEGANVLTF.

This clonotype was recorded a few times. The CDR3 is CASSLALGHNEQFF. DNA of the CDR3: TGCGCCAGCAGCTTGGCCCTAGGACACAATGAGCAGTTCTTC. The genes are TRBV5-1 and TRBJ2-1; D is uncertain. In germline, CDR1 is SGHRS, CDR2 YFSETQ. Trimming left V 0 bases short and J 5 bases short, with 9 bases between. CDR3 length equals 14 residues.

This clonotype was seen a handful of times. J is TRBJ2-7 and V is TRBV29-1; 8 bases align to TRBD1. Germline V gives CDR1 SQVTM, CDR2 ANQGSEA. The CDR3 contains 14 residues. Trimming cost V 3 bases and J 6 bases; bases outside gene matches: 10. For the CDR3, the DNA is TGCAGCGTTGATATTCGGGCAGGGGGCGGCGAGCAGTACTTC. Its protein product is CSVDIRAGGGEQYF.

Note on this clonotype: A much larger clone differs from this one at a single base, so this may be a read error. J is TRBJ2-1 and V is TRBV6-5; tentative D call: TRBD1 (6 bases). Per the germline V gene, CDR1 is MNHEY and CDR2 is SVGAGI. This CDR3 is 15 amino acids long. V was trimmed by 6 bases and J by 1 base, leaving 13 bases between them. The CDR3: CASRPTGKSYNEQFF. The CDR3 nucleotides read TGTGCCAGCAGACCTACAGGGAAATCCTACAATGAGCAGTTCTTC.

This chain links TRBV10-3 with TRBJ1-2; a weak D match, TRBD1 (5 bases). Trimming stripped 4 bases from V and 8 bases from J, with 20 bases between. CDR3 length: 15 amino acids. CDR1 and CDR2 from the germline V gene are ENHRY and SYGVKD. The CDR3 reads CAISASPDTQGGYTF. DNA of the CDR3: TGTGCCATCAGTGCTAGCCCGGACACCCAAGGAGGCTACACCTTC.

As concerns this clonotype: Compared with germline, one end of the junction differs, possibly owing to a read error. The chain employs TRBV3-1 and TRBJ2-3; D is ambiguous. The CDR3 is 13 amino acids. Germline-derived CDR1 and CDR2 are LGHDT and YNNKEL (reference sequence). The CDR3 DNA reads TGTGCCAGCAACCAAGTCCAAACTAATACGCAGTATTTT. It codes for CASNQVQTNTQYF.